Presented here are 26 T cell receptor beta chains from one specimen sequenced in a study of OX40 agonist ivuxolimab in advanced cancers. The repertoire was sequenced with immunoSEQ multiplex PCR; TCRdb's copy has only in-frame clones and lacks some. The sample includes roughly 60,000 clones, 94% seen only once; the top ten take around 20%. The sequenced sample was CD4+ or CD8+ T cells sorted from blood, obtained in a trial of the OX40 agonist ivuxolimab. The receptors were sampled from an adult with an advanced solid tumor such as melanoma, head and neck, liver or kidney cancer.

The V call is TRBV6-6, the J call TRBJ2-4, with a weak D call TRBD1 (5 bases). The CDR3 is 16 residues long. The germline V gene has CDR1 MNHNY and CDR2 SVGAGI (reference sequence). V lost 5 bases and J 0 bases, leaving 14 bases between the germline ends. CDR3 loop: CASSPPTELAKNIQYF. In DNA, the CDR3 is TGTGCCAGCAGTCCTCCGACAGAGCTAGCCAAAAACATTCAGTACTTC.

The chain links TRBV7-2 to TRBJ2-3; D remains unclear. Germline V gene lookup returns CDR1 SGHTA and CDR2 FQGNSA. This CDR3 contains 14 residues. Between the trimmed V and J ends, which lost 0 bases and 2 bases, there was a span of 6 bases. CDR3 protein: CASSLAVLTDTQYF. CDR3 bases: TGTGCCAGCAGCTTAGCGGTTCTCACAGATACGCAGTATTTT. Together with reference TRBV7-2 and TRBJ2-3, the CDR3 gives the full variable domain: GAGVSQSPSNKVTEKGKDVELRCDPISGHTALYWYRQSLGQGLEFLIYFQGNSAPDKSGLPSDRFSAERTGGSVSTLTIQRTQQEDSAVYLCASSLAVLTDTQYFGPGTRLTVL.

The chain has TRBV4-3 and TRBJ2-4, with 14 bases matching TRBD2. The CDR3 length is 19 residues. Germline CDR1 LGHNA, CDR2 YSLEER. Trimming at V came to 5 bases and at J to 10 bases, leaving 19 bases not matched to a gene. In nucleotides, the CDR3 is TGCGCCAGCAGCGATAAACGGACTAGCGGGGGGCTCTTTGATCGGATTCAGTACTTC. Its translation is CASSDKRTSGGLFDRIQYF.

As regards this clone: Mismatch with germline at one junction end may stem from a read error. The chain links TRBV11-2 to TRBJ2-5; possible D gene TRBD2, 6 bases. The CDR3 spans 16 residues. Germline V gene lookup returns CDR1 SGHAT and CDR2 FQNNGV. As DNA, the CDR3 is TGTGCCAGCAGCTTAAACCGACTAGTGACCCAAGAAACCCAGTACTTC. The encoded protein is CASSLNRLVTQETQYF.

The chain recombines TRBV19 with TRBJ1-1; weak D call: TRBD1 (5 bases). The V gene lost 5 bases and the J gene lost 1 base, with 14 bases spanning the gap. Germline loops: CDR1 LNHDA, CDR2 SQIVND (reference sequence). CDR3 length: 15 residues. DNA of the CDR3: TGTGCCAGTAGTGGAATAGAGACAGAGAACACTGAAGCTTTCTTT. It translates to CASSGIETENTEAFF.

The chain carries TRBV21-1 and TRBJ2-1; the D call of TRBD1 is as the table states it, not checked on the DNA. TRBV21-1 counts as a pseudogene. CDR3 length: 17 amino acids. DNA for the CDR3: TGTGCCGTCTCAGGGGATCGGGCAGAACAGCCCTACAATGAGCAGTTCTTC. Amino acid sequence: CAVSGDRAEQPYNEQFF.

The V and J genes are TRBV28 and TRBJ2-5; 11 nucleotides align to TRBD1. The CDR3 has 15 amino acids. Germline V gene lookup returns CDR1 MDHEN and CDR2 SYDVKM. Trimming cost V 2 bases and J 7 bases; bases outside gene matches: 6. CDR3 loop: CASSLTDRGLGTQYF. The CDR3 DNA reads TGTGCCAGCAGTTTAACGGACAGGGGGCTGGGGACCCAGTACTTC.

The chain recombines TRBV11-2 with TRBJ2-3, with 14 bases matching TRBD2. Per the germline V gene, CDR1 is SGHAT and CDR2 is FQNNGV. This CDR3 contains 18 residues. V shed 0 bases, J shed 5 bases, and the junction held 7 bases outside the gene matches. The CDR3 here is CASSLESTSGRDIDTQYF. The CDR3 DNA is TGTGCCAGCAGCTTAGAGTCGACTAGCGGGAGGGATATAGATACGCAGTATTTT.

The chain employs TRBV27 and TRBJ1-2; 8 bases are shared with TRBD1. CDR3 size: 16 residues. Trimming removed 6 bases from V and 1 base from J; junction bases left unmatched: 10. Germline loops: CDR1 MNHEY, CDR2 SMNVEV (reference sequence). In DNA form, the CDR3 reads TGTGCCAGCAGCGCAACGGGCGGACAGGGTAACTATGGCTACACCTTC. Amino acid sequence: CASSATGGQGNYGYTF.

This sequence joins TRBV28 and TRBJ2-7, with D tentatively TRBD1 (5 bases). Trimming took 1 base from V and 2 from J, leaving 15 bases between them. The CDR3 consists of 16 residues. Germline-derived CDR1 and CDR2 are MDHEN and SYDVKM. Here the CDR3 DNA reads TGTGCCAGCAGTTTATTATCGGGCCTCAGGGCCTACGAGCAGTACTTC. This gives the protein CASSLLSGLRAYEQYF.

The CDR3 DNA reads as TGTGCCAGCAGCTCCACAGGGGCCGCGGCCAAAAACATTCAGTACTTC. Its translation: CASSSTGAAAKNIQYF. The chain uses TRBV6-6 and TRBJ2-4; 7 nucleotides match TRBD1. Germline CDR1 and CDR2: MNHNY and SVGAGI (reference sequence). The ends lost 6 bases at V and 1 base at J; junction bases unmatched: 9. The CDR3 has 16 residues.

This chain links TRBV29-1 with TRBJ2-5, with TRBD1 identical over 7 bases. CDR1 and CDR2 from the germline V gene are SQVTM and ANQGSEA. The V gene end was trimmed by 1 base and the J gene end by 4 bases; junction bases not matched to a gene: 6. The CDR3 loop spans 14 amino acids. The CDR3 region is CSVEAVYRGETQYF. DNA of the CDR3: TGCAGCGTTGAAGCGGTCTACAGGGGAGAGACCCAGTACTTC.

Note on this clone: At the DNA level, this CDR3 is encoded by other sequences in the same sample as well. This chain joins TRBV20-1 and TRBJ2-1, with D possibly being TRBD2 (5 bases). Germline lookup yields CDR1 DFQATT and CDR2 SNEGSKA (reference sequence). This CDR3 is built from 11 residues. Deletions cut 1 base from V and 7 bases from J, with 5 bases between. The DNA of the CDR3 is TGCAGTGCTAGAGGCGGGAATGAGCAGTTCTTC. Translation: CSARGGNEQFF.

The V and J genes are TRBV15 and TRBJ2-7; 8 bases line up with TRBD2. Trimming at V came to 5 bases and at J to 6 bases, leaving 6 bases not matched to a gene. The CDR3 sequence is 13 residues long. Germline loops: CDR1 LNHNV, CDR2 YYDKDF (reference sequence). CDR3 sequence (DNA): TGTGCCACCAGCTTTGGACTAGCCGGCGAGCAGTACTTC. It translates to CATSFGLAGEQYF.

The chain employs TRBV7-2 and TRBJ2-3, with D tentatively TRBD2 (6 bases). In germline, CDR1 is SGHTA, CDR2 FQGNSA. V gave up 5 bases and J gave up 4 bases, with 25 bases separating them. This CDR3 has 18 residues. CDR3 in DNA: TGTGCCAGCAGCATACCTGAATGGCGGGAAATTAGCTCAGATACGCAGTATTTT. Its translation is CASSIPEWREISSDTQYF.

This chain uses TRBV2 with TRBJ2-6, with TRBD1 identical over 8 bases. Germline CDR1 SNHLY, CDR2 FYNNEI. This CDR3 has 17 residues. Trimming at V came to 6 bases and at J to 2 bases, leaving 9 bases not matched to a gene. In nucleotides, the CDR3 is TGTGCCAGCAGCTTAGGACAGGGCAGCACTGGGGCCAACGTCCTGACTTTC. Protein: CASSLGQGSTGANVLTF.

The genes are TRBV7-2 and TRBJ1-1, with TRBD1 matching over 7 bases. CDR1 is SGHTA, CDR2 FQGNSA, per germline. V was clipped by 0 bases and J by 1 base; unmatched bases: 8. The CDR3 runs to 17 residues. CDR3 in DNA: TGTGCCAGCAGCTTAGCGGGTAGGGGGCTCGGGAACACTGAAGCTTTCTTT. It yields the protein CASSLAGRGLGNTEAFF.

V is TRBV13 and J is TRBJ2-2, with TRBD2 identical over 8 bases. Germline CDR1 reads PRHDT; CDR2 reads FYEKMQ (reference sequence). The length of the CDR3 is 16 residues. Trimming cost V 5 bases and J 1 base; bases outside gene matches: 6. CDR3 amino acids: CASSLSAGGNTGELFF. CDR3 in DNA: TGTGCCAGCAGCCTATCCGCGGGGGGGAACACCGGGGAGCTGTTTTTT.

V is TRBV4-3 and J is TRBJ2-7; tentatively, D is TRBD2 (5 bases). CDR1 LGHNA and CDR2 YSLEER come from the germline V gene. There are 13 residues in the CDR3. Trimming took off 5 bases at V and 2 bases at J, with 10 bases between the two ends. The CDR3 is CASSYSRAYEQYF. Written as DNA, the CDR3 is TGCGCCAGCAGCTACTCGAGGGCCTACGAGCAGTACTTC.

This chain links TRBV6-5 with TRBJ2-3; possibly TRBD1 for D (6 bases). The V end was cut by 6 bases, the J end by 0 bases, with 10 bases between. The germline gives CDR1 MNHEY, CDR2 SVGAGI. This CDR3 has 14 amino acids. The CDR3 DNA is TGTGCCAGCAGCCACAGGGCGAGCACAGATACGCAGTATTTT. It yields the protein CASSHRASTDTQYF.

The rearrangement joins TRBV6-1 to TRBJ2-7; TRBD2 matches 8 bases. The CDR3 has 17 amino acids. Unmatched junction bases numbered 11, after V lost 2 bases and J lost 2 bases. Germline V gene sequence: CDR1 MNHNS, CDR2 SASEGT. CDR3 coding DNA: TGTGCCAGCAGTGAAACCGCTCTAACGGGAGGGCCCTACGAGCAGTACTTC. Translation: CASSETALTGGPYEQYF.

V is TRBV6-6 and J is TRBJ2-1; no clear D gene. CDR3 length: 14 amino acids. V lost 2 bases, J lost 9 bases, and 14 bases lay in between. The germline gives CDR1 MNHNY, CDR2 SVGAGI (reference sequence). The CDR3 DNA is TGTGCCAGCAGTTACGACTTTTACGGAAGTGAGCAGTTCTTC. It translates to CASSYDFYGSEQFF.

V usage is TRBV4-3 and J usage is TRBJ2-7; 10 nucleotides align to TRBD1. Trimming at V came to 3 bases and at J to 2 bases, leaving 10 bases not matched to a gene. This CDR3 is built from 17 residues. Germline V gene sequence: CDR1 LGHNA, CDR2 YSLEER. This CDR3 is CASSHLGTGEITYEQYF. CDR3 nucleotide sequence: TGCGCCAGCAGCCATCTCGGGACAGGGGAGATTACCTACGAGCAGTACTTC.

V and J are TRBV6-5 and TRBJ2-7; D gene unclear. V shed 4 bases and J shed 7 bases, with 14 bases lying between them. The CDR3 is 13 residues long. Germline CDR1 and CDR2: MNHEY and SVGAGI. The CDR3 region has the DNA TGTGCCAGCAGTTCCGGGCCCTTTACGGAGCAGTACTTC. It yields the protein CASSSGPFTEQYF.

The chain is built from TRBV27 and TRBJ2-1; tentatively, D is TRBD2 (6 bases). Trimming removed 0 bases at V and 4 bases at J, with 16 bases between. Germline V gene sequence: CDR1 MNHEY, CDR2 SMNVEV (reference sequence). This CDR3 has 17 residues. CDR3 DNA sequence: TGTGCCAGCAGTTTATCGGCGGGACCGGCCCCTTACAATGAGCAGTTCTTC. Translating gives CASSLSAGPAPYNEQFF.

The chain joins TRBV28 to TRBJ2-5; D might be TRBD1 (5 bases). Germline lookup yields CDR1 MDHEN and CDR2 SYDVKM. The CDR3 sequence is 16 residues long. The ends were cut back, 5 bases at V and 0 bases at J, with 16 bases in the middle. CDR3 sequence: CASSPPPGKYQETQYF. CDR3 DNA: TGTGCCAGCAGTCCCCCCCCAGGGAAATACCAAGAGACCCAGTACTTC.